The table lists the clone carrying this T cell receptor (beta chain) with a few counts. The target antigen is unknown. The CDR3 is made up of 14 amino acids. The trim removed 7 bases at V and 7 bases at J, leaving 9 bases unmatched. Germline V CDR1 and CDR2: SQVTM, ANQGSEA. Tregs were sorted as CD4+CD25+CD127-/low cells. In TCRdb, the 5' RACE reads were re-called with MiXCR into one record per CDR3 protein. The sample includes a few thousand distinct CDR3 sequences, 72% seen only once; the top ten take around 4%. The study's findings and limits: The larger cohort examined one V-J beta rearrangement, not whole repertoires. Greatest tumor Treg TCR overlap was with tumor naive CD4+ cells.

The genes are TRBV29-1 and TRBJ2-1, with TRBD2 identical over 11 bases. Sequenced material: Tregs sorted from blood. This TCR was recovered from a female donor with breast cancer. The CDR3 coding sequence is TGCAGCGAAACCACTAGCGGGGGTGGTAATGAGCAGTTCTTC. Protein product: CSETTSGGGNEQFF.